This paragraph reports one TCR beta chain. What it recognizes is unknown. V dropped 5 bases and J dropped 10; count of bases not matched to a gene: 3. The CDR3 has 13 amino acids. A single record per CDR3 protein comes from TCRdb applying MiXCR to the RT-PCR reads. The sample lists about 800,000 distinct CDR3 sequences, approximately 22% seen once, with roughly 10% in the top ten. This sample is drawn from a study of response to subunit inactivated influenza vaccine. The study, taken as a whole, reports: Few new T cells, the authors suggested, are recruited by each seasonal influenza vaccination.

The TCR sequence derives from a man aged 50 to 59 who received an inactivated influenza vaccine. Specimen: PBMCs from blood, collected more than 4 days after vaccination. The chain links TRBV12-3 or TRBV12-4 to TRBJ1-6; 9 nucleotides match TRBD1. This chain's CDR3 is CASSPGQGSPLHF. In DNA, the CDR3 is TGTGCCAGCAGTCCGGGACAGGGCTCACCCCTCCACTTT.